The 12 T cell receptor beta chains reported below all come from one sample, sequenced in a study of beta chain features in type 1 diabetes. Sequenced material consisted of expressed TCRB transcripts (all of the isolated RNA was reverse transcribed). Generated by immunoSEQ multiplex PCR, the TCRdb table keeps only in-frame clones and is missing some. The sample has hundreds of thousands of clones; 30% are singletons. Sequencing used naive CD4+ T cells from blood. These receptors originate from a man between 18 and 35 years old in good health.

Only a few counts were recorded for this clone. The V gene is TRBV9, the J gene TRBJ2-5; 9 nucleotides agree with TRBD2. Germline V gene lookup returns CDR1 SGDLS and CDR2 YYNGEE. Trimming cost V 4 bases and J 5 bases; bases outside gene matches: 12. This CDR3 is 16 amino acids long. CDR3 sequence: CASSPRGSGSVETQYF. CDR3 nucleotides: TGTGCCAGCAGCCCCCGGGGTAGCGGGAGCGTGGAGACCCAGTACTTC.

This clone has only a few counts. J is TRBJ1-2 and V is TRBV9; TRBD1 is a possible D gene (5 bases). V was cut by 7 bases and J by 4 bases, with 17 bases left in between. Germline V CDR1 and CDR2: SGDLS, YYNGEE. The CDR3 totals 14 residues. CDR3 bases: TGTGCCAGCCGCGGGGGACGGCTACCCTATGGCTACACCTTC. It codes for CASRGGRLPYGYTF.

In the case of this clone: This sequence may be a read error, since a much larger clone differs from it by one base. V and J are TRBV7-6 and TRBJ2-2, with D unclear. Germline CDR1 and CDR2: SGHVS and FNYEAQ. This CDR3 is built from 12 residues. The V and J ends lost 3 bases and 4 bases respectively, with 3 bases between them. The CDR3 loop is CASSFGTGELFF. The CDR3 nucleotides read TGTGCCAGCAGCTTTGGCACCGGGGAGCTGTTTTTT.

The chain recombines TRBV18 with TRBJ2-1; D not certain. The CDR3 spans 13 residues. Germline CDR1 KGHSH, CDR2 LQKENI. The V gene lost 0 bases and the J gene lost 6 bases, with 6 bases spanning the gap. CDR3 loop: CASSPPSPNEQFF. CDR3 nucleotides: TGTGCCAGCTCACCACCGTCACCCAATGAGCAGTTCTTC. Full variable domain (rest looked up from reference TRBV18 and TRBJ2-1): NAGVMQNPRHLVRRRGQEARLRCSPMKGHSHVYWYRQLPEEGLKFMVYLQKENIIDESGMPKERFSAEFPKEGPSILRIQQVVRGDSAAYFCASSPPSPNEQFFGPGTRLTVL.

The chain recombines TRBV7-7 with TRBJ2-6; 7 nucleotides agree with TRBD1. The germline CDR1 and CDR2 sequences are SSHAT and FNYEAQ (reference sequence). Trimming removed 5 bases from V and 0 bases from J; junction bases left unmatched: 7. The CDR3 contains 17 residues. CDR3 sequence: CASSPDDRVSGANVLTF. The CDR3 DNA follows: TGTGCCAGCAGCCCCGACGACAGGGTCTCTGGGGCCAACGTCCTGACTTTC.

CDR3 DNA sequence: TGCGCCAGCAGCCAAGATCCAACTAGTGCAGATACGCAGTATTTT. Translation: CASSQDPTSADTQYF. The chain is built from TRBV4-1 and TRBJ2-3; a possible D gene is TRBD2 (5 bases). Germline V gene lookup returns CDR1 MGHRA and CDR2 YSYEKL. The CDR3 totals 15 residues. Trimming took 0 bases from V and 4 from J, leaving 11 bases between them.

V and J are TRBV30 and TRBJ1-5; TRBD1 might be the D (5 bases). Per germline, CDR1 GTSNPN and CDR2 SVGIG (reference sequence). V lost 0 bases and J 6 bases, leaving 12 bases between the germline ends. The CDR3 length is 14 residues. The CDR3 DNA sequence: TGTGCCTGGAGTGTAGACAGCGGAAGTCAGCCCCAGCATTTT. Translating it yields CAWSVDSGSQPQHF.

This sequence joins TRBV7-2 and TRBJ1-2; D ambiguous. The CDR3 has 14 amino acids. Per germline, CDR1 SGHTA and CDR2 FQGNSA. The germline V and J ends were trimmed by 1 base and 4 bases, with 10 bases remaining between them. In nucleotides, the CDR3 is TGTGCCAGCAGCTTAGTACCAGGCCTCTATGGCTACACCTTC. Translating it yields CASSLVPGLYGYTF. Drawing the rest from reference TRBV7-2 and TRBJ1-2, the complete variable domain is GAGVSQSPSNKVTEKGKDVELRCDPISGHTALYWYRQSLGQGLEFLIYFQGNSAPDKSGLPSDRFSAERTGGSVSTLTIQRTQQEDSAVYLCASSLVPGLYGYTFGSGTRLTVV.

This clone appeared a few times. The chain combines TRBV2 with TRBJ2-1; D is possibly TRBD2 (5 bases). The length of the CDR3 is 15 residues. In germline, CDR1 is SNHLY, CDR2 FYNNEI. V was pared by 6 bases and J by 0 bases, with 12 bases between. This CDR3 reads CASRVRDGSYNEQFF. The CDR3 DNA follows: TGTGCCAGCAGGGTCCGGGATGGCTCCTACAATGAGCAGTTCTTC.

The rearrangement uses TRBV23-1 and TRBJ2-7, with D possibly TRBD2 on 5 matching bases. TRBV23-1 is designated an ORF whose function remains uncertain. This CDR3 spans 15 amino acids. Trimming took 2 bases from V and 4 from J, leaving 15 bases between them. In DNA form, the CDR3 reads TGCGCCAGCAGTCAAGGAGTAGCGCAACCTTACGAGCAGTACTTC. It encodes CASSQGVAQPYEQYF.

J is TRBJ2-6 and V is TRBV9; D not certain. V was clipped by 4 bases and J by 0 bases, with 8 bases between them. This CDR3 spans 15 amino acids. The germline gives CDR1 SGDLS, CDR2 YYNGEE. The CDR3 loop is CASSPMVSGANVLTF. CDR3 sequence (DNA): TGTGCCAGCAGCCCCATGGTCTCTGGGGCCAACGTCCTGACTTTC.

This clone was counted only a few times. Here the CDR3 reads CASSQPTSFAGELFF. The CDR3 nucleotides read TGCGCCAGCAGCCAACCGACTAGTTTCGCCGGGGAGCTGTTTTTT. The rearrangement joins TRBV4-1 to TRBJ2-2; the D gene is possibly TRBD2 (6 bases). This CDR3 is 15 amino acids long. V was cut by 2 bases and J by 6 bases, with 13 bases left in between. CDR1 is MGHRA and CDR2 is YSYEKL in the germline V gene.